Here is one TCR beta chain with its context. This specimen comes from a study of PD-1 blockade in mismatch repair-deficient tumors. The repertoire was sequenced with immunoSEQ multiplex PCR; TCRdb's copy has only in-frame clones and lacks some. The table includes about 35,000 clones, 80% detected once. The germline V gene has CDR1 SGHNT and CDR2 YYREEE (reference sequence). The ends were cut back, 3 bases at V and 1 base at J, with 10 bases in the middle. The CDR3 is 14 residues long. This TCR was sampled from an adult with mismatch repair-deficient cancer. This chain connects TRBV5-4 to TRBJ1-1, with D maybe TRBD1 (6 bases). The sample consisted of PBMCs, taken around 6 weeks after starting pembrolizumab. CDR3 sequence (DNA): TGTGCCAGCAGCTGGGGACACAAGAACACTGAAGCTTTCTTT. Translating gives CASSWGHKNTEAFF.